The 11 T cell receptor beta chains below all came from one sample that was sequenced in a study of blood T cell repertoires in COVID-19. Clones were read by immunoSEQ multiplex PCR, and TCRdb kept only the in-frame ones, dropping some. The sample carries 200,000 to 250,000 clones, roughly 80% recorded once. The source material was peripheral blood. The receptors come from a woman between 45 and 60 years old with acute or convalescent COVID-19.

This chain joins TRBV5-1 and TRBJ2-7, with 12 positions matching TRBD2. Germline V gives CDR1 SGHRS, CDR2 YFSETQ. Trimming cost V 4 bases and J 2 bases; bases outside gene matches: 4. The length of the CDR3 is 15 residues. The CDR3 DNA reads TGCGCCAGCAGCATAACTAGCGGGGGGCCCTACGAGCAGTACTTC. Translating it yields CASSITSGGPYEQYF.

The CDR3 here is CASSYRLTGRNEQFF. CDR3 coding DNA: TGTGCCAGCAGCTACCGACTGACAGGGAGGAATGAGCAGTTCTTC. The chain is built from TRBV14 and TRBJ2-1, with D perhaps TRBD1 (7 bases). V was clipped by 5 bases and J by 7 bases, with 18 bases between them. The germline CDR1 and CDR2 sequences are SGHDN and FVKESK. The CDR3 contains 15 residues.

This clone has a single count. The chain is built from TRBV14 and TRBJ2-3, with D tentatively TRBD2 (5 bases). The length of the CDR3 is 13 residues. Trimming removed 5 bases from V and 3 bases from J, with 9 bases in between. Germline CDR1 and CDR2: SGHDN and FVKESK. In DNA, the CDR3 is TGTGCCAGCAGCGAGGGCGGAACAGATACGCAGTATTTT. Protein sequence: CASSEGGTDTQYF.

This clone was detected only a few times. The rearrangement links TRBV4-2 to TRBJ1-1; perhaps TRBD1 as D (5 bases). The CDR3 is 15 residues long. Germline CDR1 LGHNA, CDR2 YNFKEQ. The V end lost 7 bases, the J end lost 1 base, and 16 bases lay between the germline ends. CDR3 DNA: TGTGCCAGCAAGCCCGGGGGGAATCAGAACACTGAAGCTTTCTTT. Residues: CASKPGGNQNTEAFF.

V usage is TRBV5-4 and J usage is TRBJ1-6, with a possible D match to TRBD1 (6 bases). The V end was cut by 0 bases, the J end by 10 bases, with 11 bases between. CDR1 is SGHNT, CDR2 YYREEE, per germline (reference sequence). CDR3 length: 14 residues. The CDR3 reads CASSLVRGGSPLHF. The CDR3 nucleotides are TGTGCCAGCAGCTTGGTTAGGGGGGGCTCACCCCTCCACTTT.

This clone was seen only a few times. The genes are TRBV14 and TRBJ1-4; 8 positions match TRBD1. V lost 2 bases and J lost 7; bases outside the gene matches: 6. The CDR3 covers 15 residues. Germline CDR1 reads SGHDN; CDR2 reads FVKESK. This CDR3 reads CASSQWGGTGEKLFF. The CDR3 DNA sequence: TGTGCCAGCAGCCAATGGGGGGGGACAGGTGAAAAACTGTTTTTT.

The CDR3 protein is CASSPSFAGTDTQYF. The CDR3 bases are TGTGCCAGCAGCCCTAGTTTTGCTGGCACAGATACGCAGTATTTT. The gene calls are TRBV27 and TRBJ2-3; D remains unclear. V was shortened by 6 bases and J by 1 base, with 14 bases between the two germline ends. The germline CDR1 and CDR2 sequences are MNHEY and SMNVEV (reference sequence). CDR3 length: 15 amino acids.

J is TRBJ2-1 and V is TRBV20-1, with D possibly being TRBD2 (6 bases). There are 13 residues in the CDR3. V was cut by 3 bases and J by 5 bases, with 11 bases left in between. Germline CDR1 reads DFQATT; CDR2 reads SNEGSKA (reference sequence). The CDR3 bases are TGCAGTGCTAGTCCTAGCGTAAACAATGAGCAGTTCTTC. It codes for CSASPSVNNEQFF.

In DNA form, the CDR3 reads TGTGCCAGTAGCCGACAGGTCTCTGGAAACACCATATATTTT. It is translated as CASSRQVSGNTIYF. The J gene is TRBJ1-3, the V gene TRBV19; possible D gene TRBD1, 6 bases. V lost 6 bases and J 0 bases, leaving 9 bases between the germline ends. Germline CDR1 and CDR2: LNHDA and SQIVND (reference sequence). This CDR3 has 14 residues.

J is TRBJ1-1 and V is TRBV5-1; the match to TRBD1 covers 10 bases. Per the germline V gene, CDR1 is SGHRS and CDR2 is YFSETQ. After removal of 3 bases from V and 4 bases from J, the junction contained 6 bases not matched to a gene. The CDR3 length is 15 residues. The CDR3 DNA sequence: TGCGCCAGCAGCTCTCGACAGGGGGCCGGCACTGAAGCTTTCTTT. Translation gives CASSSRQGAGTEAFF.

This chain uses TRBV28 with TRBJ2-1; TRBD2 agrees at 9 bases. Germline V gene lookup returns CDR1 MDHEN and CDR2 SYDVKM. Trimming removed 6 bases from V and 2 bases from J; junction bases left unmatched: 8. This CDR3 has 16 amino acids. The CDR3 nucleotides read TGTGCCAGCAGGGTCAGGACTAGCGTCCCCTACAATGAGCAGTTCTTC. This gives the protein CASRVRTSVPYNEQFF. The whole variable domain, remainder taken from reference TRBV28 and TRBJ2-1, is DVKVTQSSRYLVKRTGEKVFLECVQDMDHENMFWYRQDPGLGLRLIYFSYDVKMKEKGDIPEGYSVSREKKERFSLILESASTNQTSMYLCASRVRTSVPYNEQFFGPGTRLTVL.